One TCR beta chain is described in this entry. Its cognate antigen is unknown. TCRdb's copy holds only in-frame clones and misses some; the assay was immunoSEQ multiplex PCR. Seen here are some 110,000 clones, 90% observed once, and the top ten hold approximately 0.52%. This CDR3 spans 15 amino acids. The germline gives CDR1 LGHNA, CDR2 YSLEER. V was trimmed by 1 base and J by 6 bases, leaving 10 bases between them. This sample is part of a study of OX40 agonist ivuxolimab in advanced cancers. Study results and caveats: Still undetermined is the antigen specificity of the expanded peripheral T cells. Among T cells, CD8+ cells averaged more expanded clones than CD4+ cells.

This specimen was CD4+ or CD8+ T cells sorted from blood, taken in a trial of the OX40 agonist ivuxolimab. The sequence came from an adult with an advanced solid tumor such as melanoma, head and neck, liver or kidney cancer. The chain joins TRBV4-3 to TRBJ1-6; no clear D gene. The CDR3 coding sequence is TGCGCCAGCAGCCAAGGGCTTGGGGTTAATTCACCCCTCCACTTT. Amino acid sequence: CASSQGLGVNSPLHF.